The clone carrying this T cell receptor beta chain was recorded at least ten times. Its specificity is unknown. Carrying unique molecular identifiers, the cDNA also gained a universal primer site through template switching. Using its own MiXCR run on the 5' RACE reads, TCRdb lists one record per CDR3 protein. The data show around 280,000 distinct CDR3 sequences, under 9.5% seen once. This record comes from a study of identical twins. All donors were healthy Caucasians. Broader study findings: Shared out-of-frame alpha sequences (those common to twins) showed excess low generation probability. Cross-sectional statistical analysis, not tracking of the same donors, underpinned the conclusions.

The CDR3 totals 14 residues. Trimming left V 4 bases short and J 6 bases short, with 16 bases between. CDR1 is SGHRS and CDR2 is YFSETQ in the germline V gene. The data also belong to a second study, concerning yellow fever vaccine responses in identical twins.

The specimen was memory (CD45RO+) T cells sorted from blood. The TCR was taken from a woman aged 18-29 years in good health. This rearrangement joins TRBV5-1 to TRBJ1-2, with D possibly TRBD1 on 5 matching bases. CDR3 sequence (DNA): TGCGCCAGCAGCCCCGACCAGGGAGCTGATGGCTACACCTTC. Protein product: CASSPDQGADGYTF.